The 20 T cell receptor beta chains below were found in one sample sequenced in a study of beta chain features in type 1 diabetes. What was sequenced were expressed TCRB transcripts, since all of the isolated RNA had been reverse transcribed. Assay used: immunoSEQ multiplex PCR; TCRdb lists only in-frame clones, some missing. In the table there are about 180,000 clones, 10% to 15% of which are singletons. The sequencing sample was made of central memory CD4+ T cells from blood. These receptors came from a woman under 30 in good health.

This clone was observed a handful of times. V gene TRBV25-1 combines with J gene TRBJ2-3, with TRBD2 as a possible D gene (6 bases). Germline V CDR1 and CDR2: MGHDK, SYGVNS. There are 17 residues in the CDR3. V lost 3 bases, J lost 3 bases, and 19 bases lay in between. CDR3 sequence reads: CASSDGGVSVWTDTQYF. The DNA for the CDR3 is TGTGCCAGCAGTGACGGCGGGGTGTCGGTATGGACAGATACGCAGTATTTT.

This clone was counted a few times. The CDR3 bases are TGTGCCAGCAGCTTAGAGGGGCCTAGTGTCAATGAGCAGTTCTTC. It yields the protein CASSLEGPSVNEQFF. The chain combines TRBV7-6 with TRBJ2-1; perhaps TRBD1 as D (5 bases). V was trimmed by 1 base and J by 6 bases, leaving 13 bases between them. This CDR3 has 15 amino acids. The germline gives CDR1 SGHVS, CDR2 FNYEAQ.

This clone was seen only a few times. Distinct nucleotide sequences in the sample also encode this CDR3. The chain is built from TRBV6-6 and TRBJ1-2; 9 bases match TRBD1. In germline, CDR1 is MNHNY, CDR2 SVGAGI (reference sequence). This CDR3 region has 14 residues. Trimming took 6 bases from V and 1 from J; bases not matched to a gene: 3. CDR3 in amino acids: CASRKGQGNYGYTF. CDR3 nucleotides: TGTGCCAGCAGAAAGGGACAGGGTAACTATGGCTACACCTTC.

This clone was counted many times. The CDR3 loop is CASSRSGLETQYF. Written as DNA, the CDR3 is TGTGCCAGCAGCCGATCAGGTTTAGAGACCCAGTACTTC. This chain uses TRBV7-2 with TRBJ2-5, with D uncertain. Germline CDR1 and CDR2: SGHTA and FQGNSA. The V end was cut by 5 bases, the J end by 4 bases, with 11 bases between. The CDR3 sequence is 13 residues long.

This clone was found a few times. The chain has TRBV28 and TRBJ1-3, with D possibly matching TRBD1 (6 bases). The CDR3 loop spans 13 amino acids. V dropped 7 bases and J dropped 4 bases, with 11 bases sitting between them. Looked up from germline, CDR1 is MDHEN and CDR2 is SYDVKM. For the CDR3, the DNA is TGTGCCAGCAACAGGGACGCCGGAAACACCATATATTTT. It encodes CASNRDAGNTIYF.

The V and J genes are TRBV6-5 and TRBJ1-1, with 8 bases aligning to TRBD1. Looked up from germline, CDR1 is MNHEY and CDR2 is SVGAGI. V trimming: 6 bases; J trimming: 0 bases; junction bases outside the gene matches: 6. The CDR3 consists of 15 residues. The CDR3 DNA sequence: TGTGCCAGCAGCATCACAGGGGGAGTGAACACTGAAGCTTTCTTT. Residues: CASSITGGVNTEAFF.

This clone was seen a handful of times. The V gene is TRBV9, the J gene TRBJ1-4; D is possibly TRBD1 (6 bases). V gave up 0 bases and J gave up 6 bases, with 18 bases separating them. The V gene's germline CDR1 is SGDLS and CDR2 YYNGEE. This CDR3 region has 17 residues. CDR3 sequence reads: CASSVATDRAGDEKLFF. CDR3 coding DNA: TGTGCCAGCAGCGTAGCTACTGATCGGGCAGGGGATGAAAAACTGTTTTTT.

The V and J genes are TRBV11-2 and TRBJ2-2, with 7 bases lining up with TRBD1. V trimming: 1 base; J trimming: 2 bases; junction bases outside the gene matches: 4. The CDR3 runs to 16 residues. Germline V CDR1 and CDR2: SGHAT, FQNNGV. This CDR3 reads CASSLVGTANTGELFF. The DNA for the CDR3 is TGTGCCAGCAGCTTAGTCGGGACAGCTAACACCGGGGAGCTGTTTTTT.

This clone was seen a few times. The V gene is TRBV27, the J gene TRBJ2-5, with a possible D match to TRBD2 (5 bases). The CDR3 length is 14 residues. Germline V gene data show CDR1 as MNHEY and CDR2 as SMNVEV (reference sequence). V shed 4 bases and J shed 5 bases, with 14 bases lying between them. The CDR3 region has the DNA TGTGCCAGCAGTTACCGGGATGGTGGGGAGACCCAGTACTTC. It codes for CASSYRDGGETQYF.

Only a few counts were recorded for this clone. This chain connects TRBV2 to TRBJ2-6; no firm D call. V was trimmed by 6 bases and J by 2 bases, leaving 8 bases between them. Germline CDR1 reads SNHLY; CDR2 reads FYNNEI. The CDR3 has 14 amino acids. The CDR3 bases are TGTGCCAGCAGCCAGGCTGCTGGGGCCAACGTCCTGACTTTC. It is translated as CASSQAAGANVLTF.

The rearrangement joins TRBV30 to TRBJ2-5; D possibly corresponds to TRBD2 (6 bases). V shed 3 bases and J shed 5 bases, with 16 bases lying between them. The CDR3 is 14 amino acids. CDR1 is GTSNPN and CDR2 is SVGIG in the germline V gene (reference sequence). CDR3 coding DNA: TGTGCCTGGAGATCGGTAGCGGTGCACGAGACCCAGTACTTC. Translated: CAWRSVAVHETQYF. The full variable domain, in which reference TRBV30 and TRBJ2-5 provide the parts outside the CDR3, is SQTIHQWPATLVQPVGSPLSLECTVEGTSNPNLYWYRQAAGRGLQLLFYSVGIGQISSEVPQNLSASRPQDRQFILSSKKLLLSDSGFYLCAWRSVAVHETQYFGPGTRLLVL.

The table lists this clone with a few counts. The chain links TRBV6-5 to TRBJ2-2; the match to TRBD1 covers 8 bases. The V and J ends lost 6 bases and 6 bases, in that order; junction bases with no gene match: 6. The CDR3 has 14 amino acids. Per germline, CDR1 MNHEY and CDR2 SVGAGI. The CDR3 loop is CASRRTGPAGELFF. The CDR3 bases are TGTGCCAGCAGGAGGACAGGGCCCGCCGGGGAGCTGTTTTTT.

J is TRBJ2-1 and V is TRBV4-3, with TRBD1 identical over 7 bases. Germline V gene data show CDR1 as LGHNA and CDR2 as YSLEER. The CDR3 consists of 14 residues. V gave up 4 bases and J gave up 8 bases; unmatched junction bases: 8. The CDR3 nucleotides read TGCGCCAGCAGCCTTAGGAAGGGGGCCTATGAGCAGTTCTTC. It is translated as CASSLRKGAYEQFF.

This clone was detected many times. The V call is TRBV5-6, the J call TRBJ2-3, with a weak D call TRBD2 (5 bases). The V gene lost 4 bases and the J gene lost 2 bases, with 14 bases spanning the gap. The CDR3 runs 15 residues. From germline, CDR1 is SGHDT and CDR2 YYEEEE. The CDR3 DNA reads TGTGCCAGCAGCCGAGATGGACTGTTCACAGATACGCAGTATTTT. The encoded protein is CASSRDGLFTDTQYF.

This clone was observed a few times. This chain links TRBV7-9 with TRBJ1-6; no definite D call. This CDR3 has 12 residues. V was pared by 8 bases and J by 8 bases, with 10 bases between. Per germline, CDR1 SEHNR and CDR2 FQNEAQ (reference sequence). Written as DNA, the CDR3 is TGTGCCAGCGGACGGGAGGATTCACCCCTCCACTTT. Its protein product is CASGREDSPLHF.

The table lists this clone with many counts. This sequence joins TRBV5-1 and TRBJ2-1, with 7 bases identical to TRBD2. Per germline, CDR1 SGHRS and CDR2 YFSETQ. The CDR3 totals 16 residues. With V trimmed by 2 bases and J by 7 bases, 12 bases remained unmatched. This CDR3 reads CASSFLESGIGNEQFF. The CDR3 DNA follows: TGCGCCAGCAGCTTCCTCGAGAGCGGGATAGGGAATGAGCAGTTCTTC.

The V call is TRBV30, the J call TRBJ1-4; D may be TRBD1 (6 bases). Germline V gives CDR1 GTSNPN, CDR2 SVGIG (reference sequence). The CDR3 covers 13 residues. The V end was cut by 1 base, the J end by 3 bases, with 6 bases between. The CDR3 is CAWSAGANEKLFF. DNA of the CDR3: TGTGCCTGGAGTGCAGGGGCTAATGAAAAACTGTTTTTT.

This clone has only a few counts. The V gene is TRBV1, the J gene TRBJ1-4; the DNA was not used to check the table's D call, TRBD1. TRBV1 is listed as a pseudogene. The CDR3 extends over 15 amino acids. The CDR3 DNA follows: TGCACCAGCAGCCCCTCCACAGGGGGCGATGAAAAACTGTTTTTT. Translating gives CTSSPSTGGDEKLFF.

V is TRBV30 and J is TRBJ1-1, with D perhaps matching TRBD1 (5 bases). CDR3 size: 14 residues. The germline CDR1 and CDR2 sequences are GTSNPN and SVGIG (reference sequence). V lost 4 bases to trimming and J lost 4 bases, with 16 bases between them. For the CDR3, the DNA is TGTGCCTGGACCTTGTCTGACAGAGTCACTGAAGCTTTCTTT. Encoded protein: CAWTLSDRVTEAFF.

The chain recombines TRBV7-2 with TRBJ2-1; tentatively, D is TRBD1 (8 bases). The CDR3 contains 15 residues. Germline V CDR1 and CDR2: SGHTA, FQGNSA. V shed 5 bases and J shed 7 bases, with 18 bases lying between them. The CDR3 DNA follows: TGTGCCAGCAGCCCTAAAACAGGGGGAGGGAATGAGCAGTTCTTC. Amino acids: CASSPKTGGGNEQFF.